This is a list of T cell receptor beta chains from one sample in a study of PD-L1 blockade in urothelial cancer. Clones were read by immunoSEQ multiplex PCR, and TCRdb kept only the in-frame ones, dropping some. Here the sample spans 25,000 to 30,000 clones, roughly 86% being singletons. The sample here was PBMCs, taken around atezolizumab (anti-PD-L1) treatment. These receptors were obtained from a man in his fifties or sixties with urothelial cancer. Both conserved end residues are part of each CDR3. D genes are given only for firm matches. Part of the rows lack a size; the others show once, few, many or a class for expanded clones.

TRBJ1-5	.	TRBV4-2	.	CASSPEQNSNQPQHF	TGTGCCAGCAGCCCCGAACAAAATAGCAATCAGCCCCAGCATTTT
TRBJ2-3	.	TRBV29-1	few	CSGLEGMGTDTQYF	TGCAGCGGCCTAGAGGGTATGGGCACAGATACGCAGTATTTT
TRBJ2-7	.	TRBV28	.	CASRADYEQYF	TGTGCCAGCAGGGCAGACTACGAGCAGTACTTC
TRBJ2-3	.	TRBV9	.	CASSRTGWGTDTQYF	TGTGCCAGCAGTCGAACAGGGTGGGGGACAGATACGCAGTATTTT
TRBJ2-5	.	TRBV14	.	CASSQDLVETQYF	TGTGCCAGCAGCCAAGATCTCGTGGAGACCCAGTACTTC
TRBJ1-1	TRBD1	TRBV7-2	.	CASSRRQGSEAFF	TGTGCCAGCAGTCGAAGACAGGGATCTGAAGCTTTCTTT
TRBJ1-5	TRBD1	TRBV19	.	CASSSRQGPNQPQHF	TGTGCCAGTAGTAGCCGACAGGGGCCTAATCAGCCCCAGCATTTT
TRBJ2-5	.	TRBV7-9	.	CASSSRETQYF	TGTGCCAGCAGCTCTAGAGAGACCCAGTACTTC
TRBJ2-5	TRBD2	TRBV11-3	.	CASSLDSSGMTQYF	TGTGCCAGCAGCTTAGACTCTAGCGGGATGACCCAGTACTTC
TRBJ1-2	.	TRBV6-5	.	CASRDGGGYTF	TGTGCCAGCAGGGACGGGGGTGGCTACACCTTC
TRBJ1-2	.	TRBV7-9	.	CASNPPGVDYGYTF	TGTGCCAGCAACCCCCCAGGGGTTGACTATGGCTACACCTTC
TRBJ2-7	TRBD1	TRBV30	.	CAWGQGGYEQYF	TGTGCCTGGGGACAGGGTGGCTACGAGCAGTACTTC
TRBJ2-5	.	TRBV5-6	.	CASSLDYPVETQYF	TGTGCCAGCAGCTTGGACTACCCGGTAGAGACCCAGTACTTC
TRBJ2-7	TRBD2	TRBV25-1	.	CASSEGGLAHF	TGTGCCAGCAGTGAGGGGGGACTAGCGCACTTC
TRBJ1-1	TRBD1	TRBV19	.	CASSIWAGGLNTEAFF	TGTGCCAGTAGTATCTGGGCAGGGGGGTTGAACACTGAAGCTTTCTTT
TRBJ2-7	.	TRBV7-9	few	CASSLAGGLIFEQYF	TGTGCCAGCAGCTTAGCCGGCGGTTTAATCTTCGAGCAGTACTTC
TRBJ2-4	TRBD1	TRBV2	.	CASSGDRVPNIQYF	TGTGCCAGCAGTGGGGACAGGGTCCCAAACATTCAGTACTTC
TRBJ1-2	.	TRBV10-1	.	CASSVPPHCNYGYTF	TGCGCCAGCAGTGTTCCCCCCCATTGTAACTATGGCTACACCTTC
TRBJ1-1	.	TRBV6-6	few	CASSKVGLQNTEAFF	TGTGCCAGCAGCAAAGTAGGACTCCAGAACACTGAAGCTTTCTTT
TRBJ1-5	.	TRBV7-9	few	CASSRGPGNQPQHF	TGTGCCAGCAGCCGAGGCCCTGGCAATCAGCCCCAGCATTTT
TRBJ2-3	.	TRBV5-1	.	CASETRPGGATDTQYF	TGCGCCAGTGAAACCAGACCCGGAGGGGCCACAGATACGCAGTATTTT
TRBJ2-1	TRBD2	TRBV7-2	.	CASSLTPSGGGQFF	TGTGCCAGCAGCTTAACCCCAAGTGGGGGGGGGCAGTTCTTC
TRBJ2-7	TRBD1	TRBV18	.	CASSPGTGYEQYF	TGTGCCAGCTCACCCGGGACAGGCTACGAGCAGTACTTC
TRBJ1-3	.	TRBV5-1	.	CASSLGQGGNSGNTIYF	TGCGCCAGCAGCTTGGGTCAGGGTGGGAACTCTGGAAACACCATATATTTT
TRBJ1-6	.	TRBV2	.	CASRTVIRGSPLHF	TGTGCCAGCAGGACGGTGATCAGGGGTTCACCCCTCCACTTT
TRBJ2-7	.	TRBV5-1	.	CASSYPDRSGDRHEQYF	TGCGCCAGCAGCTACCCGGACAGGTCGGGGGATAGGCACGAGCAGTACTTC
TRBJ1-2	TRBD1	TRBV29-1	.	CSVPWQGVSYGYTF	TGCAGCGTACCATGGCAGGGGGTCTCGTATGGCTACACCTTC
TRBJ2-7	TRBD1	TRBV27	once	CASSFHRGRDEQYF	TGTGCCAGCAGTTTCCACAGGGGGCGCGACGAGCAGTACTTC